This T cell receptor beta chain emerged from a study of CD8+CD57+ T cells in acquired aplastic anemia. Profiles of TCR beta VDJ and CDR3 were generated from a genomic DNA template. MiXCR, run by TCRdb on the reads, gives a single entry per CDR3 protein. The profile shows about 200,000 distinct CDR3 sequences, around 32% of them singletons. The CDR3 totals 16 residues. Germline assignment: CDR1 MGHRA and CDR2 YSYEKL. J was trimmed by 5 bases and V by 0 bases; bases with no gene match: 7. The gene calls are TRBV4-1 and TRBJ2-3; 8 bases line up with TRBD1. The sequence derives from a human donor in good health, serving as a control. Source material: sorted CD4+, CD8+, or CD8+CD57+ T cells (not recorded which) from PBMCs. CDR3 in amino acids: CASSQDAGRGRDTQYF. CDR3 DNA: TGCGCCAGCAGCCAAGACGCGGGCAGGGGGCGAGATACGCAGTATTTT.